Sequencing of this TCR beta chain was carried out in a study of STAT5B mutations in CD4+ large granular lymphocyte leukemia. For the study at large: Among healthy controls, a particular HLA allele went with more CDR3 'QG' motifs.

As for this clone: Its antigen remains unknown.

Study outcomes and limitations: TRBV06-family usage was enriched in top patient clones (8/27) versus controls (2/35). About 24% of private leukemic clonotypes occurred rarely in other patients' non-leukemic repertoires.

The method was immunoSEQ multiplex PCR; TCRdb's version includes in-frame clones alone and lacks a portion of them. The sample consists of about 48,000 clones, under 80% of them appearing once. Healthy controls were blood donor buffy coats. The CDR3 covers 13 residues. CDR1 and CDR2 (germline): LNHDA, SQIVND (reference sequence). V lost 3 bases to trimming and J lost 10 bases, with 10 bases between them. The sample comprised CD4+ T cells from blood buffy coats. This sequence originates from a human donor in good health. This sequence joins TRBV19 and TRBJ1-6, with TRBD1 as a possible D gene (5 bases). CDR3 nucleotide sequence: TGTGCCAGTAGTATGGGGACGGACTCACCCCTCCACTTT. Its translation: CASSMGTDSPLHF.